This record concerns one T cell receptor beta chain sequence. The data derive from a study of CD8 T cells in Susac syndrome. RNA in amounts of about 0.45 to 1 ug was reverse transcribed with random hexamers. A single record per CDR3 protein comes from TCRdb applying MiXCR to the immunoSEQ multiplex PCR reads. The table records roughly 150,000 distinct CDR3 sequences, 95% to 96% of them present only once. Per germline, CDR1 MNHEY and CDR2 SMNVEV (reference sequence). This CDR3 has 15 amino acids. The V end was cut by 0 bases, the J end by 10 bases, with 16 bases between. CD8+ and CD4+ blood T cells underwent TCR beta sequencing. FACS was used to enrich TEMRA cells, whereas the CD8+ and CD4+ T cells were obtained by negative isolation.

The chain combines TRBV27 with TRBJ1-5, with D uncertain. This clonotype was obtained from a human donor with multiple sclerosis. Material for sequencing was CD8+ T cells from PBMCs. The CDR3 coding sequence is TGTGCCAGCAGTTTATCGTTTGCCGGCTCGGGACCCCAGCATTTT. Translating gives CASSLSFAGSGPQHF.